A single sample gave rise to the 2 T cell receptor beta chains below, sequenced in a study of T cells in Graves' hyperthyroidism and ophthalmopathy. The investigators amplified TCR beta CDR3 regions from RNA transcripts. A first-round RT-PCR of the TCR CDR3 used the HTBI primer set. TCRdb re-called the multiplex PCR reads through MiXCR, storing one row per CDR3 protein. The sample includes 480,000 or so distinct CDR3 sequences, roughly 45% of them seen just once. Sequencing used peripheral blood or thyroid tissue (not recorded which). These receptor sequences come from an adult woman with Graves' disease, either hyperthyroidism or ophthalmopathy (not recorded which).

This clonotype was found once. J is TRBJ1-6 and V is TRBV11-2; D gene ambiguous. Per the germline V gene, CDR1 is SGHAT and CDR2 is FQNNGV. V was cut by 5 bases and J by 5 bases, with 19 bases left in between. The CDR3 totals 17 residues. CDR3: CASSIVRESLNNSPLHF. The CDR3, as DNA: TGTGCCAGCAGCATAGTTCGCGAATCTTTAAATAATTCACCCCTCCACTTT.

The CDR3 protein is CASSDLRGREEQYF. The DNA of the CDR3 is TGCGCCAGCAGTGATCTACGGGGAAGAGAAGAGCAGTACTTC. V and J are TRBV10-1 and TRBJ2-7; D is perhaps TRBD2 (5 bases). CDR3 length equals 14 residues. V shed 3 bases and J shed 7 bases, with 16 bases lying between them. Germline V gene sequence: CDR1 WNHNN, CDR2 SYGVQD (reference sequence).